Following are 28 T cell receptor beta chains from one sample sequenced in a study of T-cell reconstitution after alpha-beta-depleted transplantation in children. The authors prepared the TCRbeta library with unique molecular identifiers. TCRdb re-called the PCR reads through MiXCR, storing one row per CDR3 protein. The top ten clones hold roughly 4.7% of a sample with nearly 200,000 distinct CDR3 sequences, about 6% of them seen once. Sequencing was performed on PBMCs, taken before TCRalphabeta/CD19-depleted stem cell transplant. These receptors came from a girl less than two years old with combined immunodeficiency, due to receive a stem cell transplant.

This clonotype was seen many times. V and J are TRBV13 and TRBJ2-1; 13 bases agree with TRBD2. J was trimmed by 0 bases and V by 3 bases; bases with no gene match: 17. The length of the CDR3 is 22 residues. The V gene's germline CDR1 is PRHDT and CDR2 FYEKMQ (reference sequence). The CDR3 DNA sequence: TGTGCCAGCAGCTTCAAGCCGACCAGACTAGCGGGGGGCCGACGCTCCTACAATGAGCAGTTCTTC. This encodes CASSFKPTRLAGGRRSYNEQFF.

This clonotype was detected ten times or more. The V and J genes are TRBV5-5 and TRBJ2-3; 9 nucleotides line up with TRBD1. V was pared by 4 bases and J by 4 bases, with 10 bases of the junction left unmatched. Germline CDR1 is SGHKS and CDR2 is YYEKEE (reference sequence). CDR3 length: 16 amino acids. The CDR3 reads CASSDGRTGDADTQYF. As DNA, the CDR3 is TGTGCCAGCAGCGATGGACGGACAGGGGATGCAGATACGCAGTATTTT.

This clonotype was found many times. The chain joins TRBV7-8 to TRBJ2-2; 8 bases agree with TRBD2. CDR1 is SGHVS, CDR2 FQNEAQ, per germline. The V gene end was trimmed by 1 base and the J gene end by 6 bases; junction bases not matched to a gene: 10. The CDR3 covers 17 residues. The CDR3 nucleotides read TGTGCCAGCAGCTTAGGAGTAGCGGGGAGAGGCCCCGGGGAGCTGTTTTTT. Translation gives CASSLGVAGRGPGELFF.

The sample holds many counts of this clonotype. The chain couples TRBV7-9 to TRBJ2-1; 10 bases line up with TRBD1. The CDR3 runs 16 residues. Germline lookup yields CDR1 SEHNR and CDR2 FQNEAQ (reference sequence). After removal of 4 bases from V and 8 bases from J, the junction contained 11 bases not matched to a gene. The CDR3: CASSSIRQGARDEQFF. The CDR3 nucleotides are TGTGCCAGCAGCTCCATCAGACAGGGGGCACGTGATGAGCAGTTCTTC.

This clonotype has ten or more counts. The chain carries TRBV29-1 and TRBJ2-5; 8 positions agree with TRBD2. The V segment lost 6 bases and the J segment 5 bases; nucleotides outside the gene matches: 11. CDR1 is SQVTM and CDR2 is ANQGSEA in the germline V gene. The CDR3 is 14 residues long. Here the CDR3 DNA reads TGCAGCGTGGGCCCGGGACTAGGAGGGGAGACCCAGTACTTC. This sequence encodes CSVGPGLGGETQYF.

This sequence joins TRBV5-5 and TRBJ1-5; TRBD1 aligns across 8 bases. CDR1 SGHKS and CDR2 YYEKEE come from the germline V gene (reference sequence). V was clipped by 2 bases and J by 9 bases; unmatched bases: 10. The CDR3 is 15 amino acids. DNA of the CDR3: TGTGCCAGCAGCTTAGGGACAGGCTGGGAGTGGCCCCAGCATTTT. This translates into CASSLGTGWEWPQHF. The whole variable domain, remainder taken from reference TRBV5-5 and TRBJ1-5, is DAGVTQSPTHLIKTRGQQVTLRCSPISGHKSVSWYQQVLGQGPQFIFQYYEKEERGRGNFPDRFSARQFPNYSSELNVNALLLGDSALYLCASSLGTGWEWPQHFGDGTRLSIL.

There are many counts of this clonotype. V usage is TRBV25-1 and J usage is TRBJ2-3; D remains ambiguous. Germline loops: CDR1 MGHDK, CDR2 SYGVNS. The CDR3 is made up of 15 amino acids. V was clipped by 0 bases and J by 3 bases, with 10 bases between them. CDR3 region: CASSEYFPGTDTQYF. CDR3 sequence (DNA): TGTGCCAGCAGTGAATATTTCCCCGGGACAGATACGCAGTATTTT.

The sample holds many counts of this clonotype. For the CDR3, the DNA is TGTGCCAGCAGCTTCTTTGATCAGCCCCAGCATTTT. Translating gives CASSFFDQPQHF. The chain has TRBV7-9 and TRBJ1-5; D is undetermined. Germline V gene sequence: CDR1 SEHNR, CDR2 FQNEAQ (reference sequence). V lost 3 bases and J lost 5, with 5 bases in between. The CDR3 has 12 residues.

The sample holds many counts of this clonotype. The chain is built from TRBV4-3 and TRBJ1-5; D is ambiguous. The V gene's germline CDR1 is LGHNA and CDR2 YSLEER. The CDR3 covers 18 residues. The V gene lost 0 bases and the J gene lost 0 bases, with 15 bases spanning the gap. The CDR3 spells CASSQEEEDVYSNQPQHF. The CDR3 bases are TGCGCCAGCAGCCAAGAGGAAGAGGATGTTTATAGCAATCAGCCCCAGCATTTT.

The rearrangement joins TRBV5-1 to TRBJ2-5; 8 nucleotides agree with TRBD1. Per the germline V gene, CDR1 is SGHRS and CDR2 is YFSETQ. Trimming took 4 bases from V and 5 from J; bases not matched to a gene: 25. The CDR3 has 20 residues. This chain's CDR3 is CASSPDPTGWGQATVETQYF. CDR3 in DNA: TGCGCCAGCAGCCCGGACCCAACCGGCTGGGGACAGGCAACTGTGGAGACCCAGTACTTC.

This clonotype was seen many times. The gene calls are TRBV25-1 and TRBJ2-2; D remains ambiguous. V lost 1 base and J lost 2, with 8 bases in between. This CDR3 has 15 residues. Germline lookup yields CDR1 MGHDK and CDR2 SYGVNS. The CDR3 DNA sequence: TGTGCCAGCAGTGAATGGACCATAAACACCGGGGAGCTGTTTTTT. Its protein is CASSEWTINTGELFF.

This clonotype appeared many times. The gene calls are TRBV7-2 and TRBJ1-2, with TRBD1 matching over 9 bases. The ends lost 7 bases at V and 6 bases at J; junction bases unmatched: 15. There are 16 residues in the CDR3. Germline CDR1 is SGHTA and CDR2 is FQGNSA. CDR3 residues: CASIFHPETGGNGYTF. In nucleotides, the CDR3 is TGTGCCAGCATTTTCCACCCCGAGACAGGGGGAAATGGCTACACCTTC.

This clonotype was counted at least ten times. The chain links TRBV10-3 to TRBJ1-1, with D unclear. Germline CDR1 and CDR2: ENHRY and SYGVKD. There are 14 residues in the CDR3. V was trimmed by 3 bases and J by 0 bases, leaving 8 bases between them. CDR3 nucleotide sequence: TGTGCCATCAGTGATGGGGTAATGAACACTGAAGCTTTCTTT. This sequence encodes CAISDGVMNTEAFF.

This clonotype was picked up a small number of times. The rearrangement joins TRBV6-5 to TRBJ2-5, with a tentative D call TRBD1 (6 bases). This CDR3 is 14 amino acids long. Trimming pared 2 bases from V and 5 bases from J, leaving 12 bases between. Germline V gene data show CDR1 as MNHEY and CDR2 as SVGAGI. The CDR3 bases are TGTGCCAGCAGTTACGAGGTGCAGGGGGAGACCCAGTACTTC. It encodes CASSYEVQGETQYF.

This clonotype was seen repeatedly, ten times or more. This chain connects TRBV9 to TRBJ2-1; the D gene is possibly TRBD2 (5 bases). V lost 4 bases, J lost 9 bases, and 17 bases lay in between. The CDR3 is 14 amino acids. CDR1 is SGDLS and CDR2 is YYNGEE in the germline V gene. The CDR3 bases are TGTGCCAGCAGCCCTCGGACCGTCGCGGGTGAGCAGTTCTTC. The encoded protein is CASSPRTVAGEQFF.

In this sample, this clonotype turned up many times. The genes are TRBV6-5 and TRBJ2-1, with D possibly matching TRBD2 (5 bases). The CDR3 is 15 amino acids. Germline CDR1 and CDR2: MNHEY and SVGAGI. V was clipped by 3 bases and J by 1 base, with 10 bases between them. CDR3 amino acids: CASSYGGSSYNEQFF. The DNA of the CDR3 is TGTGCCAGCAGTTATGGTGGGAGTTCCTACAATGAGCAGTTCTTC.

This clonotype was picked up many times. The chain carries TRBV14 and TRBJ1-3; unclear D gene. The CDR3 length is 14 residues. Germline values: CDR1 SGHDN, CDR2 FVKESK. The germline V and J ends were trimmed by 4 bases and 0 bases, with 7 bases remaining between them. In nucleotides, the CDR3 is TGTGCCAGCAGCCCCAGGAGCTCTGGAAACACCATATATTTT. Its translation is CASSPRSSGNTIYF.

This clonotype was found many times. This sequence joins TRBV7-8 and TRBJ2-1; the D gene could be TRBD1 or TRBD2 (5 bases each). The CDR3 contains 14 residues. V was clipped by 1 base and J by 6 bases, with 10 bases between them. Looked up from germline, CDR1 is SGHVS and CDR2 is FQNEAQ. The CDR3 DNA reads as TGTGCCAGCAGCTTAGTGGGGCGGGCCAATGAGCAGTTCTTC. Translation: CASSLVGRANEQFF.

This clonotype came up many times. The rearrangement joins TRBV9 to TRBJ2-2; D ambiguous. V dropped 3 bases and J dropped 6 bases, with 9 bases sitting between them. CDR1 is SGDLS, CDR2 YYNGEE, per germline. The CDR3 contains 13 residues. The CDR3 bases are TGTGCCAGCAGCGGCGACCGGGCCGGGGAGCTGTTTTTT. It specifies CASSGDRAGELFF.

There are many counts of this clonotype. The chain combines TRBV19 with TRBJ1-1, with D perhaps matching TRBD1 (6 bases). Germline CDR1 and CDR2: LNHDA and SQIVND (reference sequence). The length of the CDR3 is 15 residues. Trimming removed 7 bases from V and 4 bases from J, with 19 bases in between. This chain's CDR3 is CASTRDIEISTEAFF. The CDR3 DNA is TGTGCCAGTACGAGGGACATAGAGATAAGCACTGAAGCTTTCTTT.

This clonotype was detected ten times or more. The genes are TRBV20-1 and TRBJ2-3; 9 bases are shared with TRBD1. Looked up from germline, CDR1 is DFQATT and CDR2 is SNEGSKA (reference sequence). CDR3 size: 15 residues. V trimming: 4 bases; J trimming: 0 bases; junction bases outside the gene matches: 5. CDR3 amino acids: CSAKDRGFSTDTQYF. The DNA of the CDR3 is TGCAGTGCTAAGGACAGGGGCTTTAGCACAGATACGCAGTATTTT.

In this sample, this clonotype turned up many times. J is TRBJ2-1 and V is TRBV18; D uncertain. The CDR3 is 14 amino acids. Germline values: CDR1 KGHSH, CDR2 LQKENI. V was clipped by 2 bases and J by 4 bases, with 9 bases between them. CDR3 amino acids: CASSPETAYNEQFF. The CDR3 nucleotides read TGTGCCAGCTCACCAGAAACAGCTTACAATGAGCAGTTCTTC.

About this clonotype: A much larger clone lies a single base off, so this may be a read error. The chain recombines TRBV7-2 with TRBJ2-5; no clear D. Germline CDR1 SGHTA, CDR2 FQGNSA. V lost 1 base and J lost 1, with 13 bases in between. This CDR3 comprises 16 residues. DNA for the CDR3: TGTGCCAGCAGCTTAGTGGAAGGCAGCTTCCAAGAGACCCAGTACTTC. Encoded protein: CASSLVEGSFQETQYF. The entire variable domain, with the rest obtained from reference TRBV7-2 and TRBJ2-5, is as follows: GAGVSQSPSNKVTEKGKDVELRCDPISGHTALYWYRQSLGQGLEFLIYFQGNSAPDKSGLPSDRFSAERTGGSVSTLTIQRTQQEDSAVYLCASSLVEGSFQETQYFGPGTRLLVL.

This chain uses TRBV5-1 with TRBJ2-1, with D possibly matching TRBD1 (6 bases). The length of the CDR3 is 15 residues. Trimming cost V 6 bases and J 0 bases, with 13 bases left between them. CDR1 is SGHRS, CDR2 YFSETQ, per germline. In nucleotides, the CDR3 is TGCGCCAGCACCCAGGGGCAGAGCTCCTACAATGAGCAGTTCTTC. Its protein product is CASTQGQSSYNEQFF.

Ten or more counts support this clonotype. V gene TRBV29-1 combines with J gene TRBJ1-2; 7 bases fit TRBD1. The CDR3 extends over 14 amino acids. The trim removed 7 bases at V and 4 bases at J, leaving 12 bases unmatched. Germline loops: CDR1 SQVTM, CDR2 ANQGSEA. The DNA of the CDR3 is TGCAGCGCCCATGGTGACAGGGAGGGCTATGGCTACACCTTC. This gives the protein CSAHGDREGYGYTF.

This clonotype has more than one count but fewer than ten. This sequence joins TRBV28 and TRBJ1-2; perhaps TRBD1 as D (5 bases). This CDR3 contains 16 residues. CDR1 MDHEN and CDR2 SYDVKM come from the germline V gene. The germline V and J ends were trimmed by 1 base and 7 bases, with 19 bases remaining between them. The CDR3 nucleotides are TGTGCCAGCAGTTTATCGGAGACTTGGGGCGGAGGTGGCTACACCTTC. It is translated as CASSLSETWGGGGYTF.

In this sample, this clonotype turned up many times. V usage is TRBV2 and J usage is TRBJ2-3; D gene unclear. CDR1 and CDR2 from the germline V gene are SNHLY and FYNNEI. This CDR3 spans 12 amino acids. Trimming took off 7 bases at V and 0 bases at J, with 5 bases between the two ends. This chain's CDR3 is CASTGSTDTQYF. The CDR3 DNA is TGTGCCAGCACAGGTAGCACAGATACGCAGTATTTT.

V and J are TRBV4-3 and TRBJ1-5; D might be TRBD1 (5 bases). Germline CDR1 reads LGHNA; CDR2 reads YSLEER. This CDR3 has 15 residues. V lost 1 base and J lost 6, with 13 bases in between. The CDR3 sequence is CASSQGPGEAQPQHF. CDR3 bases: TGCGCCAGCAGCCAAGGACCGGGGGAGGCTCAGCCCCAGCATTTT.